This is a list of T cell receptor beta chains from one sample in a study of cytotoxic CD8 clonotypes in ibrutinib-treated CLL. TCRdb keeps only in-frame clones here, not all; method: immunoSEQ multiplex PCR. There are some 85,000 clones in the sample; 70% to 80% occur only once, and 20% to 25% lies in the top ten. Sequenced here: PBMCs, sampled after 24 months of ibrutinib treatment. The source is a human donor with chronic lymphocytic leukemia. Both conserved end residues are part of each CDR3. A D gene is named only where the DNA matches it firmly. Expanded clones get a size class; other rows say once, few or many, or leave the size out.

clone_size d_call j_call v_call cdr3_aa cdr3_nt
. . TRBJ1-2 TRBV9 CASSPRGGWGYTF TGTGCCAGCAGCCCCCGGGGGGGCTGGGGCTACACCTTC
. TRBD2 TRBJ2-7 TRBV27 CASGLGGSVYEQYF TGTGCCAGCGGGTTGGGCGGGAGTGTGTACGAGCAGTACTTC
. . TRBJ2-7 TRBV7-2 CASSPPVLYEQYF TGTGCCAGCAGCCCGCCCGTATTGTACGAGCAGTACTTC
. TRBD1 TRBJ2-7 TRBV18 CASSPQQGVFYEQYF TGTGCCAGCTCCCCTCAGCAGGGGGTTTTCTACGAGCAGTACTTC
. . TRBJ1-4 TRBV6-1 CASSESPNTNEKLFF TGTGCCAGCAGTGAATCCCCCAACACTAATGAAAAACTGTTTTTT
. TRBD2 TRBJ2-1 TRBV5-4 CASSPTSGSISYNEQFF TGTGCCAGCAGCCCAACTAGCGGGAGTATCTCCTACAATGAGCAGTTCTTC
. . TRBJ1-1 TRBV2 CASSVGENTEAFF TGTGCCAGCAGTGTGGGAGAGAACACTGAAGCTTTCTTT
. . TRBJ2-2 TRBV11-2 CASRPGGRRELFF TGTGCCAGCAGACCAGGAGGACGCCGGGAGCTGTTTTTT
few TRBD2 TRBJ2-7 TRBV19 CASKGIAGDYEQYF TGTGCCAGTAAGGGGATAGCGGGAGACTACGAGCAGTACTTC
. TRBD1 TRBJ1-4 TRBV27 CASSWGQGSEKLFF TGTGCCAGCAGTTGGGGACAGGGGTCTGAAAAACTGTTTTTT
once TRBD2 TRBJ2-5 TRBV9 CASSVEASGTETQYF TGTGCCAGCAGCGTAGAGGCTAGCGGGACCGAGACCCAGTACTTC
. TRBD2 TRBJ2-1 TRBV18 CASSPKIAGVVEQFF TGTGCCAGCTCACCAAAGATAGCGGGAGTGGTTGAGCAGTTCTTC
few TRBD1 TRBJ1-1 TRBV6-1 CASTLTGATEAFF TGTGCCAGCACCCTGACAGGGGCCACTGAAGCTTTCTTT
. TRBD2 TRBJ2-7 TRBV15 CATSRPGAGVYEQYF TGTGCCACCAGCAGACCCGGAGCGGGAGTCTACGAGCAGTACTTC
. TRBD2 TRBJ2-3 TRBV7-9 CASSLTSGSTDTQYF TGTGCCAGCAGCTTAACTAGCGGGAGCACAGATACGCAGTATTTT
. . TRBJ2-7 TRBV30 CAWSHNSYEQYF TGTGCCTGGAGTCATAACAGCTACGAGCAGTACTTC
. . TRBJ2-2 TRBV6-1 CASSSRSTGELFF TGTGCCAGCAGTTCAAGATCCACCGGGGAGCTGTTTTTT
. . TRBJ2-7 TRBV28 CASSSAAWTSYEQYF TGTGCCAGCAGTTCCGCGGCGTGGACCTCCTACGAGCAGTACTTC
. . TRBJ2-7 TRBV7-2 CASSLRGSYEQYF TGTGCCAGCAGCTTGAGAGGGTCCTACGAGCAGTACTTC
few . TRBJ1-2 TRBV29-1 CSVDDEFGYTF TGCAGCGTGGACGACGAGTTTGGCTACACCTTC
. TRBD1 TRBJ1-4 TRBV7-6 CASSFDRGREKLFF TGTGCCAGCAGCTTCGACAGGGGGCGTGAAAAACTGTTTTTT
. . TRBJ1-6 TRBV19 CASKRAVERGSSYNSPLHF TGTGCCAGTAAGAGAGCAGTCGAGAGGGGCAGCTCCTATAATTCACCCCTCCACTTT
. TRBD2 TRBJ2-5 TRBV27 CASSAGLGGTQETQYF TGTGCCAGCAGTGCGGGACTAGGCGGAACACAAGAGACCCAGTACTTC
. . TRBJ2-7 TRBV2 CASSDGWRSYEQYF TGTGCCAGCAGTGATGGTTGGCGCTCCTACGAGCAGTACTTC
. . TRBJ2-5 TRBV4-1 CASSQDAVGGTQETQYF TGCGCCAGCAGCCAAGACGCTGTTGGGGGGACCCAAGAGACCCAGTACTTC
. . TRBJ2-7 TRBV13 CASSLTAGEQYF TGTGCCAGCAGCTTAACGGCGGGCGAGCAGTACTTC
. TRBD1 TRBJ1-1 TRBV25-1 CASSENRGMMATEAFF TGTGCCAGCAGTGAAAACAGGGGGATGATGGCCACTGAAGCTTTCTTT
. . TRBJ2-3 TRBV5-1 CASSFGSSTDTQYF TGCGCCAGCAGCTTTGGCTCTAGCACAGATACGCAGTATTTT
. TRBD2 TRBJ2-7 TRBV9 CASSVTSGSSEQYF TGTGCCAGCAGCGTAACTAGCGGGAGTTCTGAGCAGTACTTC